This T cell receptor beta chain was sequenced for a study of blood T cells in healthy people across ages. Germline V gene data show CDR1 as SQVTM and CDR2 as ANQGSEA. Between the trimmed V and J ends, which lost 3 bases and 0 bases, there was a span of 13 bases. The CDR3 runs to 15 residues. Then a second PCR, running roughly 7 to 11 cycles, was carried out with a sample-barcoded 5' primer and a J-beta primer mix. TCRdb independently ran MiXCR on the 5' RACE reads; one entry per CDR3 protein. Here the sample spans some 690,000 distinct CDR3 sequences, about 20% being singletons. Sequencing was done on a sample of blood. The origin of this receptor is a man aged 70-80 years in good health. This chain joins TRBV29-1 and TRBJ2-3; TRBD1 is a possible D gene (5 bases). CDR3 amino acids: CSVDGQGSSTDTQYF. The DNA of the CDR3 is TGCAGCGTTGATGGCCAGGGCTCTAGCACAGATACGCAGTATTTT.